The text below deals with one TCR beta chain. This clonotype turned up a few times. Its recognized antigen is unknown. Base qualities are not recorded, but no much larger clone differs from it by a single base. The junction carries 10 bases between V and J, which are trimmed by 7 bases and 1 base respectively. Looking up the germline V gene yields CDR1 SQVTM and CDR2 ANQGSEA. The CDR3 has 12 amino acids, counting the end cysteine and phenylalanine. Only the CDR3 part of the read is kept: 36 bases, read in frame from the first base. Synthesis of TCR cDNA relied on 5'RACE template switching, a step that introduced a universal primer site along with unique molecular identifiers. cDNA synthesis was primed from both the TCR alpha and TCR beta constant segments. Library amplification involved two PCR steps, and the second step added sample barcodes and sequencing adapters. Libraries were sequenced on Illumina HiSeq 2500 (2x100 bp) or NovaSeq (2x150 bp). The study's own analysis went as follows. MIGEC handled demultiplexing of reads and collapsing into UMI consensus sequences, while MiXCR performed V(D)J alignment. Using edgeR on replicate PBMC samples, clonotypes were called vaccine-responding if FDR was below 0.01 and the log2 fold change was above 5 up to day 15. Each bulk clonotype received a CD4 or CD8 identity based on whether the sequenced CD4 or CD8 repertoire contained that clonotype at higher abundance. TCRdb cleaned the public reads at Q25 with fastp, built clones with MiXCR and kept in-frame beta chains. Rows matching on CDR3 protein sequence are summarized as one entry with the most common DNA and genes. Clone size and V and J calls follow TCRdb, not the original study. A total of 450,000 to 600,000 distinct CDR3 sequences appear in this sample, approximately 13% of them only once. Roughly an eighth of the sample is held by the ten biggest clonotypes.

This record belongs to a study of T cells after yellow fever vaccination (dated by TCRdb to about 2019). Background on the whole study: The SMART-Seq v4 Ultra Low Input RNA kit was used to prepare libraries from fractions with low cell numbers. To follow T-cell clones before and after primary and booster YFV17D yellow fever vaccination, bulk TCR alpha and beta repertoires were sequenced over time. Two healthy male donors made up the cohort, one aged 18 to 30 years and the other aged 30 to 40 years. Blood was drawn at multiple timepoints before and after primary and secondary immunization, with bulk PBMC replicates and cell subsets isolated. The research as a whole found: Compared with the primary T-cell response, the secondary T-cell response was faster but weaker, reaching its peak on day 5 rather than on day 15. After the booster, most clones that had expanded after primary vaccination were detected again (around 97% of CD4 and 88% of CD8), suggesting broad maintenance of memory. Because only two donors were included in the study, the extent to which the findings can be generalized is limited. A small fraction of clonotypes showed up in both the CD4 and CD8 compartments, probably as a result of convergent recombination. Because abundant contaminating clonotypes from the bulk population could be contained in FACS-sorted repertoires, computational filtering was required.

This sample's treatment or condition label indicates: live attenuated yellow fever vaccine strain. Two biological replicates of bulk PBMCs were collected at each blood-draw timepoint. A standard Ficoll-Paque protocol was used to isolate PBMCs from peripheral blood. TriZol was used to extract RNA from bulk PBMCs, from CD4 and CD8 fractions, and from dextramer-positive and dextramer-negative fractions. The sample was PBMCs, taken on the day of the yellow fever booster vaccination. This receptor was taken from a man aged 25-45 years who received the YFV17D yellow fever vaccine. The rearrangement combines TRBV29-1 with TRBJ2-5; 6 matching bases give a weak D call of TRBD2. The nucleotide sequence is given as TGCAGCGCACGGAGGGCCCAAGAGACCCAGTACTTC. Its amino acids are CSARRAQETQYF.